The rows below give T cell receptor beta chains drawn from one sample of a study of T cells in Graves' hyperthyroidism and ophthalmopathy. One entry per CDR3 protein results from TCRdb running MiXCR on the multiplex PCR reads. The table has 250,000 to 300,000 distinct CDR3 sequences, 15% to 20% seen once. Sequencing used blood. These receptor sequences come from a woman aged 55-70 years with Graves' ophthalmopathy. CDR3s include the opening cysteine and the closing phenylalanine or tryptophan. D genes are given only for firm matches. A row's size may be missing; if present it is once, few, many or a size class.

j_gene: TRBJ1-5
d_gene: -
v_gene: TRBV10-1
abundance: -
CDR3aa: CASSESPNQPQHF
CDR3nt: TGCGCCAGCAGTGAGTCGCCTAATCAGCCCCAGCATTTT

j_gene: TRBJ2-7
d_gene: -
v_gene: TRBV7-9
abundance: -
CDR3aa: CASSRQYYEQYF
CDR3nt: TGTGCCAGCAGCAGGCAATACTACGAGCAGTACTTC

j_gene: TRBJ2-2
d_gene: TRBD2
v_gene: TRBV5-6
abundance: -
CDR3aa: CASSPPIAGTGELFF
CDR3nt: TGTGCCAGCAGCCCCCCGATAGCGGGAACCGGGGAGCTGTTTTTT

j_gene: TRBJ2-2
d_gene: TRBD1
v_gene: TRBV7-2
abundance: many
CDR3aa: CASSFHTGGTGELFF
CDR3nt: TGTGCCAGCAGCTTCCACACAGGGGGGACCGGGGAGCTGTTTTTT

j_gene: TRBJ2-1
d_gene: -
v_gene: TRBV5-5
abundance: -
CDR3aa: CASSFGYGYNEQFF
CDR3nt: TGTGCCAGCAGCTTCGGGTACGGCTACAATGAGCAGTTCTTC

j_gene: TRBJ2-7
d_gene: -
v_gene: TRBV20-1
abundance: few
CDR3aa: CSARILGYPYEQYF
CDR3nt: TGCAGTGCTAGAATACTCGGGTACCCCTACGAGCAGTACTTC

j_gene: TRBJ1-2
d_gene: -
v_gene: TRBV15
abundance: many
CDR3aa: CATSRQTEDRNYGYTF
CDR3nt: TGTGCCACCAGCAGACAAACTGAGGACAGAAACTATGGCTACACCTTC

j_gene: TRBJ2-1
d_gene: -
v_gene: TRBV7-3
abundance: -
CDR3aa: CASSLTGGGYNEQFF
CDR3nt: TGTGCCAGCAGCCTCACTGGGGGAGGATACAATGAGCAGTTCTTC

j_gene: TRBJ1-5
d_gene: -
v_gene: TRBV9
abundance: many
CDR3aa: CASSVDPGFDQPQHF
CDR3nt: TGTGCCAGCAGCGTAGACCCCGGGTTCGATCAGCCCCAGCATTTT

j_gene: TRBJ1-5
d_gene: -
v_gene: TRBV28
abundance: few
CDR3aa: CASSLLGVFQPQHF
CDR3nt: TGTGCCAGCAGTTTATTAGGGGTGTTTCAGCCCCAGCATTTT